The entry that follows covers one T cell receptor (beta chain) sequence. No cognate antigen has been identified for it. No quality values exist for individual bases; no much larger clone is one base distant. Donors were healthy HIV-negative adults with no recently reported acute infections or vaccinations. Every donor was a Caucasian adult residing in Nashville, Tennessee, USA. For unsorted samples, about 90 million PBMCs were counted and genomic DNA was extracted with the QIAamp DNA Blood Mini kit. Blood was collected by leukapheresis, and PBMCs were isolated by Ficoll-Histopaque density gradient centrifugation and then cryopreserved in liquid nitrogen vapor phase. The sample originates from a study of shared clonotypes between healthy human individuals (dated by TCRdb to the early 2020s). About the investigation overall: The cohort comprised a couple of women and a few men aged 18 to 49 years. The study deeply sequenced blood TCR repertoires of about 5 healthy adults to estimate repertoire size and the extent of clonotype sharing between individuals. To increase sequencing depth and limit assay-specific biases, different laboratories used diverse techniques to prepare libraries and sequence TCR repertoires. Leukapheresis yielded between about 0.85 and 9 billion PBMCs per donor.

What the authors observed across the whole study: Based on pairwise subsampling, the degree of clonotype sharing among donors was expected to be affected by sequencing depth. The genetic and exposure-history diversity represented was limited by the small number of donors. Sampling was limited to blood, and TCR repertoires in tissue likely differ from TCR repertoires in blood.

Including the terminal cysteine and phenylalanine, the CDR3 comprises 15 residues. Only the CDR3 portion is preserved as DNA: 45 bases, with reading frame beginning at the first base. The germline V gene yields SGDLS for CDR1 and YYNGEE for CDR2. V ends up 8 bases short and J 2 bases short, with an unmatched junction base count of 9. Using the deep immunoSEQ assay, multiplex PCR amplified TCR CDR3 regions from genomic DNA. Extracted genomic DNA from each cell subset was spread evenly across all wells of several immunoSEQ 96-well plates, with each plate serving as a replicate. For unsorted PBMC, approximately 300 ng of genomic DNA, equivalent to approximately 28,000 T cell genomes, went into each replicate PCR. Ten immunoSEQ deep assay plates were used to sequence unsorted PBMC genomic DNA. Purified libraries were measured with a Qubit 3.0 fluorometer, size-checked on a Bioanalyzer 2100, and measured again with the KAPA Library Quantification kit. Each immunoSEQ 96-well plate was sequenced on its own single-read 150-cycle Illumina NextSeq 550 flow cell. The original methods were these. Because only junctional sequences without quality scores were contained in the immunoSEQ output, filtering matching that applied to full-length reads could not be performed. To assign V/J genes and CDR3, sequences were annotated against IMGT germline references using PyIR, a Python wrapper for IgBLAST v1.9. Reads with weak V/J assignments (E-value above 1e-6), missing CDR3, stop codons, out-of-frame junctions, or ambiguous translated residues were removed. V3J clonotypes were defined as sequences sharing an identical inferred V gene, J gene, and CDR3 amino acid sequence. The percentage overlap between two repertoires was calculated by dividing the number of shared unique clonotypes by the size of the smaller repertoire. Three approaches were used to assess repertoire richness: RTK rarefaction, the Chao1 estimator, and Recon v2.1 estimates of unobserved clonotypes. TCRdb holds this immuneACCESS table with in-frame rearrangements only. Some clones are missing; in checked studies, unresolved V genes explain under half, and the rest has no known cause. D and trimming were read from the DNA, whereas the V and J calls and clone size are those reported in that table. The sample includes hundreds of thousands of clones, with about 80% observed a single time. Of the sample, about 11% falls within the top ten clones.

The receptor was isolated from a woman aged 35 to 49 in good health. Some clones in this sample may be carry-over from other donors' samples. Recombination connected TRBV9 to TRBJ2-2; 7 bases in between match TRBD1. The sequenced sample was PBMCs. The CDR3 protein sequence reads: CASSTTGINTGELFF. Here is the DNA: TGTGCCAGTTCAACGACAGGGATAAACACCGGGGAGCTGTTTTTT.